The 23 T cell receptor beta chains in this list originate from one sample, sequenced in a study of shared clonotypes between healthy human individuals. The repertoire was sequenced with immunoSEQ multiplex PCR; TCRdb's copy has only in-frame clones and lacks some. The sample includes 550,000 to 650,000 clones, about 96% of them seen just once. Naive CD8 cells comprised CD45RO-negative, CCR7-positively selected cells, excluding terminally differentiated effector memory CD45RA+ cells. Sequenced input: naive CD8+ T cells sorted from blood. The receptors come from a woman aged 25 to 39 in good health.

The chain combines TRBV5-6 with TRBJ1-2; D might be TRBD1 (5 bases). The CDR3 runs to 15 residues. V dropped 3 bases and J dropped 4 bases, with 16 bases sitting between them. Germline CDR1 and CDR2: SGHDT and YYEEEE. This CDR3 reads CASSSLSGPVYGYTF. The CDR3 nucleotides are TGTGCCAGCAGCTCTCTCTCAGGGCCGGTCTATGGCTACACCTTC.

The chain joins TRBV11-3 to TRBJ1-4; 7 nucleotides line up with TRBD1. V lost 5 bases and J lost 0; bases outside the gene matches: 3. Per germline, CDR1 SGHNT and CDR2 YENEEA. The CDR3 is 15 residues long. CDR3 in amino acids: CASSPGTATNEKLFF. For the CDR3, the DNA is TGTGCCAGCAGCCCCGGGACAGCAACTAATGAAAAACTGTTTTTT.

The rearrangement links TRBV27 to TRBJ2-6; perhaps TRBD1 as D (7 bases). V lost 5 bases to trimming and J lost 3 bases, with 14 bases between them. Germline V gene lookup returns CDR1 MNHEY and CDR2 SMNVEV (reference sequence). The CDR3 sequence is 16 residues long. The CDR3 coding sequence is TGTGCCAGCAGTCTAGGAGGGGGCTTTGGGGCCAACGTCCTGACTTTC. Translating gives CASSLGGGFGANVLTF.

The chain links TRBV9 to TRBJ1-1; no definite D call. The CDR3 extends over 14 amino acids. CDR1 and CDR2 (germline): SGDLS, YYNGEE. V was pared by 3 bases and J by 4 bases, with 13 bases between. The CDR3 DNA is TGTGCCAGCAGCGGGTACCGGAGCCCCACTGAAGCTTTCTTT. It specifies CASSGYRSPTEAFF.

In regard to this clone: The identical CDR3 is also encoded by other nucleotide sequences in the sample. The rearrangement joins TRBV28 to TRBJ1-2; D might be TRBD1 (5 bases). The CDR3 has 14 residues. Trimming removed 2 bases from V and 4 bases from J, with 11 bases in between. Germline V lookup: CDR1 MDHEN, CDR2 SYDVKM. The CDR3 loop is CASSLRGGGYGYTF. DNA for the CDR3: TGTGCCAGCAGTTTACGGGGCGGCGGCTATGGCTACACCTTC.

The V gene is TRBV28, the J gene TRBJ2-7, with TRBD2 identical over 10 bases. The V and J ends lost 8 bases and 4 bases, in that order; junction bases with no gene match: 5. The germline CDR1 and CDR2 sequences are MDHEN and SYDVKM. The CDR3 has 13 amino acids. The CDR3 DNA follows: TGTGCCAGCCAAGGACTAGCGGATTACGAGCAGTACTTC. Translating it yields CASQGLADYEQYF.

The CDR3 spells CASSYSSGLEQFF. DNA of the CDR3: TGTGCCAGCAGTTACTCGTCTGGCTTGGAGCAGTTCTTC. The chain recombines TRBV6-5 with TRBJ2-1; D remains ambiguous. The germline V gene has CDR1 MNHEY and CDR2 SVGAGI. V shed 0 bases and J shed 10 bases, with 10 bases lying between them. CDR3 size: 13 residues.

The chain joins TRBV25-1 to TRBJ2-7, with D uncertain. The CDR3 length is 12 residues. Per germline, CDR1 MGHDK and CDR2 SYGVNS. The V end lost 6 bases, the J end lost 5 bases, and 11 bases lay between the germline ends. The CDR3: CASRAGWHEQYF. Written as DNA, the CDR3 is TGTGCCAGCAGGGCAGGCTGGCACGAGCAGTACTTC.

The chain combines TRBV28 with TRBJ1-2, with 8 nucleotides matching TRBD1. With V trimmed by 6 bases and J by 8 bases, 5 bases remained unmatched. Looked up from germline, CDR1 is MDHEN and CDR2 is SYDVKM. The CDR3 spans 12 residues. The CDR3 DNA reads TGTGCCAGCAGAGGACAGGGTTCCGGCTACACCTTC. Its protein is CASRGQGSGYTF.

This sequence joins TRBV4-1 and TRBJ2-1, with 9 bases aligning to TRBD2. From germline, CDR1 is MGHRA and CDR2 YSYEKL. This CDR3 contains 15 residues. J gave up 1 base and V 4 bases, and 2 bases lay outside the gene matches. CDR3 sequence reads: CASSRTSGSYNEQFF. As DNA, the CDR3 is TGCGCCAGCAGCCGAACTAGCGGGTCCTACAATGAGCAGTTCTTC.

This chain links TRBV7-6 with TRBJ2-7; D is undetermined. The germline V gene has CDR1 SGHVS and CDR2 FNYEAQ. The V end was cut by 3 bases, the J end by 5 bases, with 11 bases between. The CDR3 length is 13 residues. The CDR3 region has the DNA TGTGCCAGCAGCTTTTTAGGGAACGACGAGCAGTACTTC. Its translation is CASSFLGNDEQYF.

The CDR3 loop is CASSSPHEDSYEQYF. The DNA of the CDR3 is TGTGCCAGCAGTTCCCCCCACGAGGACTCCTACGAGCAGTACTTC. The chain links TRBV28 to TRBJ2-7, with D uncertain. The germline V and J ends were trimmed by 4 bases and 0 bases, with 13 bases remaining between them. Germline loops: CDR1 MDHEN, CDR2 SYDVKM. The CDR3 sequence is 15 residues long. The full variable domain, in which reference TRBV28 and TRBJ2-7 provide the parts outside the CDR3, is DVKVTQSSRYLVKRTGEKVFLECVQDMDHENMFWYRQDPGLGLRLIYFSYDVKMKEKGDIPEGYSVSREKKERFSLILESASTNQTSMYLCASSSPHEDSYEQYFGPGTRLTVT.

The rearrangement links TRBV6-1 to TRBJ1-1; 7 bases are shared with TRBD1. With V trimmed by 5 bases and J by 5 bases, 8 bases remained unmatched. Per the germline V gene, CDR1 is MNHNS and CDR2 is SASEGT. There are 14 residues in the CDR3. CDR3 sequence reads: CASSPGDSPTEAFF. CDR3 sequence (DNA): TGTGCCAGCAGTCCCGGGGACAGCCCAACTGAAGCTTTCTTT.

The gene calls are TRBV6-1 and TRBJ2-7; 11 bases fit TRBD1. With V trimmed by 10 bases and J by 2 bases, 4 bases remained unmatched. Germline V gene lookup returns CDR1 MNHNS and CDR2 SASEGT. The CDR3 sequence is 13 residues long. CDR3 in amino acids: CAIRTGGTYEQYF. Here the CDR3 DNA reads TGTGCCATCCGGACAGGGGGCACCTACGAGCAGTACTTC.

The CDR3 coding sequence is TGCGCCAGCAGTGAGTCGGGAGGGGACTCTGCTGAAGCTTTCTTT. This encodes CASSESGGDSAEAFF. This chain connects TRBV10-2 to TRBJ1-1; a possible D gene is TRBD1 (5 bases). Germline V gene lookup returns CDR1 WSHSY and CDR2 SAAADI. The CDR3 totals 15 residues. Trimming shortened V by 0 bases and J by 6 bases, and 14 bases separated the two germline ends.

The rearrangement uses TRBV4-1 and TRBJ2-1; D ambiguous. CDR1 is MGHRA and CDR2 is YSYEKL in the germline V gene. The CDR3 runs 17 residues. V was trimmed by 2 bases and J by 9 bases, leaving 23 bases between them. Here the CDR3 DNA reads TGCGCCAGCAGCCAATTTAAGAGGTCGAAGGGCGAAAGTGAGCAGTTCTTC. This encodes CASSQFKRSKGESEQFF.

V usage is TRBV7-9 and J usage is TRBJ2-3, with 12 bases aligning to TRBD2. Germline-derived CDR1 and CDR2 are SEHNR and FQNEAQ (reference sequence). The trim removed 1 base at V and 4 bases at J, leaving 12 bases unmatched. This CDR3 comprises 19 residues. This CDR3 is CASSLDTSASGRAADTQYF. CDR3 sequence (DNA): TGTGCCAGCAGCTTAGATACTTCGGCTAGCGGGAGGGCTGCAGATACGCAGTATTTT.

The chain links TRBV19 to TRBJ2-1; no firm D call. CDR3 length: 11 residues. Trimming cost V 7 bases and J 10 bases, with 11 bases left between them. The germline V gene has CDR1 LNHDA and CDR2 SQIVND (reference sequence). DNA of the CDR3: TGTGCCAGTATCCTGGCTAACGAGCAGTTCTTC. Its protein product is CASILANEQFF. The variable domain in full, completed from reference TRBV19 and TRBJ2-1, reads DGGITQSPKYLFRKEGQNVTLSCEQNLNHDAMYWYRQDPGQGLRLIYYSQIVNDFQKGDIAEGYSVSREKKESFPLTVTSAQKNPTAFYLCASILANEQFFGPGTRLTVL.

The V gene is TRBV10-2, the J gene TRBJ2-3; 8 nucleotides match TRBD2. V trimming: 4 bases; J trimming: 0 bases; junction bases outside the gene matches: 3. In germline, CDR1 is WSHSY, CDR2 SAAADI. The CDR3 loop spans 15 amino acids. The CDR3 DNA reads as TGCGCCAGCAGTGCCCTAGCGGGCAGCACAGATACGCAGTATTTT. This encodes CASSALAGSTDTQYF.

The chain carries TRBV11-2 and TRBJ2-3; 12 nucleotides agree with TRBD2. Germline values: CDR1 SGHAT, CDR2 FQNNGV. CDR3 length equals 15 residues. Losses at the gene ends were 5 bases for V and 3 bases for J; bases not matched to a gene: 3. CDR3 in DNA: TGTGCCAGCAGCATAGGACTAGCGGGAACAGATACGCAGTATTTT. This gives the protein CASSIGLAGTDTQYF.

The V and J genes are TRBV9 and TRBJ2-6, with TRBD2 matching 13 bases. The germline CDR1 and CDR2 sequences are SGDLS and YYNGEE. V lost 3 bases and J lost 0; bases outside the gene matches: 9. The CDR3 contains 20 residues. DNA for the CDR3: TGTGCCAGCAGCGGACTAGCGGGAGGCCGCCCTTCCTCTGGGGCCAACGTCCTGACTTTC. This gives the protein CASSGLAGGRPSSGANVLTF.

The CDR3 DNA sequence: TGTGCCAGTAGTTTTGGACAGGGGGCCACCTACGAGCAGTACTTC. It yields the protein CASSFGQGATYEQYF. The chain carries TRBV19 and TRBJ2-7; 11 nucleotides align to TRBD1. The CDR3 has 15 amino acids. Germline V gene data show CDR1 as LNHDA and CDR2 as SQIVND (reference sequence). The V and J ends lost 5 bases and 2 bases, in that order; junction bases with no gene match: 5.

CDR3 protein: CASSQMTSPSSGNTIYF. DNA for the CDR3: TGTGCCAGCAGCCAGATGACATCCCCGAGCTCTGGAAACACCATATATTTT. This sequence joins TRBV4-2 and TRBJ1-3; D is ambiguous. Germline V gene data show CDR1 as LGHNA and CDR2 as YNFKEQ. V was clipped by 3 bases and J by 0 bases, with 15 bases between them. The CDR3 loop spans 17 amino acids.